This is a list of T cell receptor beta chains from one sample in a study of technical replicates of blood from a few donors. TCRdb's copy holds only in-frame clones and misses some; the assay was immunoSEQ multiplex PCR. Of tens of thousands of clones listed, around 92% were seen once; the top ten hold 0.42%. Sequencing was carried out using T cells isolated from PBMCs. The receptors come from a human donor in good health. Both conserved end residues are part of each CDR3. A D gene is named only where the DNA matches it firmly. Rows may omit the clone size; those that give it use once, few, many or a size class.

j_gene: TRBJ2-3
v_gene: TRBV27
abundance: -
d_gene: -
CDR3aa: CASSKYSSTDTQYF
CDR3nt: TGTGCCAGCAGTAAATACTCTAGCACAGATACGCAGTATTTT

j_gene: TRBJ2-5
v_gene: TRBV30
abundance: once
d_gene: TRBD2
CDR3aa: CAWALSGRRPEQYF
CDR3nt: TGTGCCTGGGCCCTTAGCGGGCGCCGTCCTGAGCAGTACTTC

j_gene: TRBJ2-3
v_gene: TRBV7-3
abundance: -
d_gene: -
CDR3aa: CASSLQGQSTDTQYF
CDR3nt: TGTGCCAGCAGCTTGCAAGGACAGTCCACAGATACGCAGTATTTT

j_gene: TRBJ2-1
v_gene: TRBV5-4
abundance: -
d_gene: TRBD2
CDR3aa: CASSYLAGDNEQFF
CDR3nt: TGTGCCAGCAGCTACTTAGCGGGAGATAATGAGCAGTTCTTC

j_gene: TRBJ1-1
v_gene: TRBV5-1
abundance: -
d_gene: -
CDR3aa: CASKGVNTEAFF
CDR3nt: TGCGCCAGCAAAGGGGTGAACACTGAAGCTTTCTTT

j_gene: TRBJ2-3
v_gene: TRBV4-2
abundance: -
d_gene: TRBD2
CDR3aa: CASSQDPAGVKDTQYF
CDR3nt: TGTGCCAGCAGCCAAGACCCAGCGGGAGTCAAAGATACGCAGTATTTT

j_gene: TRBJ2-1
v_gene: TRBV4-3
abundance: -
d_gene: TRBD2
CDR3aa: CASSQGGLASGNEQFF
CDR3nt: TGCGCCAGCAGCCAAGGGGGACTAGCAAGCGGGAATGAGCAGTTCTTC

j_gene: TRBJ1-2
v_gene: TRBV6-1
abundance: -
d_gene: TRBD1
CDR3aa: CASSERTGDYGYTF
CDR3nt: TGTGCCAGCAGTGAAAGGACAGGGGACTATGGCTACACCTTC

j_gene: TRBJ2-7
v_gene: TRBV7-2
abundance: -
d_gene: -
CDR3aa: CASSLTAYEQYF
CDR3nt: TGTGCCAGCAGCTTGACTGCCTACGAGCAGTACTTC

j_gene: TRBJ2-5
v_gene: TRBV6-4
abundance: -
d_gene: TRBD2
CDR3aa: CASSPTGTSGRAYF
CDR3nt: TGTGCCAGCAGCCCAACCGGGACTAGCGGGAGGGCCTACTTC

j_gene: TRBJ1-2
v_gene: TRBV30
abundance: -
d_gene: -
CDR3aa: CACFLLGDFFYGYTF
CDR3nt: TGTGCCTGTTTTTTGCTCGGGGATTTCTTCTATGGCTACACCTTC

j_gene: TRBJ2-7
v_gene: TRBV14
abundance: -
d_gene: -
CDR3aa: CASSRRGNLYEQYF
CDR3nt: TGTGCCAGCAGCCGCCGAGGCAACCTCTACGAGCAGTACTTC

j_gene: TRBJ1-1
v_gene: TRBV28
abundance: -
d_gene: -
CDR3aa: CASTSSPGGDTEAFF
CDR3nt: TGTGCCAGCACCTCCTCACCGGGGGGGGACACTGAAGCTTTCTTT

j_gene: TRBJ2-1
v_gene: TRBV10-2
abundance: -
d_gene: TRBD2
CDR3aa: CASRSGSTYNEQFF
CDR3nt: TGCGCCAGCCGAAGCGGGAGTACCTACAATGAGCAGTTCTTC

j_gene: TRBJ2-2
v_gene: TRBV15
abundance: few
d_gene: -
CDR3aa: CATSREQMAGELFF
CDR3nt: TGTGCCACCAGCAGAGAACAGATGGCCGGGGAGCTGTTTTTT

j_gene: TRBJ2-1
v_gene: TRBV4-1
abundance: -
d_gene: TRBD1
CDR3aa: CASSQDLDREINNEQFF
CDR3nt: TGCGCCAGCAGCCAAGATCTTGACAGGGAAATTAACAATGAGCAGTTCTTC

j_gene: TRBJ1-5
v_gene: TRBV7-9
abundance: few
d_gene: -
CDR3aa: CASSLGTGPQHF
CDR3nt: TGTGCCAGCAGCTTAGGTACAGGGCCCCAGCATTTT

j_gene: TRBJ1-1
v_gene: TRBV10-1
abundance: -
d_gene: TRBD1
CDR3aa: CASSVGDRAWDTEAFF
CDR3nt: TGCGCCAGCAGTGTGGGGGACAGGGCTTGGGACACTGAAGCTTTCTTT

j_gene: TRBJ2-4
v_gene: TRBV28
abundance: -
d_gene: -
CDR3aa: CASTSTTGILAKNIQYF
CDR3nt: TGTGCCAGCACGTCAACCACAGGGATCTTAGCCAAAAACATTCAGTACTTC

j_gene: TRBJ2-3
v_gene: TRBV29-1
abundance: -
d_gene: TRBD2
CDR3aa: CSVIHSGSIRNTQYF
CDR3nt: TGCAGCGTTATCCATAGCGGGAGTATTAGAAATACGCAGTATTTT

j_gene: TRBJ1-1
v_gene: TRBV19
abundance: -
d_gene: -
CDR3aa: CASSRDTLTEAFF
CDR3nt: TGTGCCAGTAGTAGGGACACTCTCACTGAAGCTTTCTTT

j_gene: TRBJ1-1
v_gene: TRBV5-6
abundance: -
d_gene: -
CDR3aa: CASSPLRGGNFMNTEAFF
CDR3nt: TGTGCCAGCAGCCCCCTCAGAGGGGGTAATTTCATGAACACTGAAGCTTTCTTT

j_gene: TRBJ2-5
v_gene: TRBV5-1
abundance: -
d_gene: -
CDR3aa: CASSLDAGKQETQYF
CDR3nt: TGCGCCAGCAGCTTGGACGCCGGGAAACAAGAGACCCAGTACTTC

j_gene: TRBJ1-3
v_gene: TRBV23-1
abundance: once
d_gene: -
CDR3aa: CASKEPETAYSGNTIYF
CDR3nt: TGCGCCAGCAAAGAACCCGAGACAGCTTACTCTGGAAACACCATATATTTT

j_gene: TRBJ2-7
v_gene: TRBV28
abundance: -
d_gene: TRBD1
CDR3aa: CASSSLGQGAHEQYF
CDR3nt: TGTGCCAGCAGTTCCCTGGGACAGGGGGCCCACGAGCAGTACTTC

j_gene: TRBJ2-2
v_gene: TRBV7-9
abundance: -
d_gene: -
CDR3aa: CASSLGPLNTGELFF
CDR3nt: TGTGCCAGCAGCTTAGGTCCCCTCAACACCGGGGAGCTGTTTTTT

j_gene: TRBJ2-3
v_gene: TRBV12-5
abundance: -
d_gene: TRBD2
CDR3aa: CASGLTGTSGMADTQYF
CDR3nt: TGTGCTAGTGGTTTGACAGGGACTAGCGGGATGGCGGATACGCAGTATTTT

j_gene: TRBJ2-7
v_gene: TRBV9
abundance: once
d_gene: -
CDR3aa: CASSRQRGYEQYF
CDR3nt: TGTGCCAGCAGCCGACAGAGAGGTTACGAGCAGTACTTC

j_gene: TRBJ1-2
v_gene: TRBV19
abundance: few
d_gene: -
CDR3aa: CASSIQYGYTF
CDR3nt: TGTGCCAGTAGTATACAATATGGCTACACCTTC

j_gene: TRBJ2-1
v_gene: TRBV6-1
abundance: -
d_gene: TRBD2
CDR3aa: CASSALAGVYEQFF
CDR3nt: TGTGCCAGCAGTGCCCTAGCGGGAGTGTATGAGCAGTTCTTC

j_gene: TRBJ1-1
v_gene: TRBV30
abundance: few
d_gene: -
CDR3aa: CAWSRQNTEAFF
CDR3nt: TGTGCCTGGAGTAGACAGAACACTGAAGCTTTCTTT

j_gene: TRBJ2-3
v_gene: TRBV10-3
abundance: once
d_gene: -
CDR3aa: CAISESKPDTQYF
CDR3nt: TGTGCCATCAGTGAGTCGAAGCCCGATACGCAGTATTTT

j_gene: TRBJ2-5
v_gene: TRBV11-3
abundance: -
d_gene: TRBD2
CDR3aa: CASSLGWTSGRPVAETQYF
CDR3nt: TGTGCCAGCAGCTTAGGTTGGACTAGCGGGAGGCCCGTGGCAGAGACCCAGTACTTC

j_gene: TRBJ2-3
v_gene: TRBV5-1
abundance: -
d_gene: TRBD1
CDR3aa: CASSLAGTGLITDTQYF
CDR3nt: TGCGCCAGCAGCTTGGCCGGGACAGGGTTAATAACAGATACGCAGTATTTT

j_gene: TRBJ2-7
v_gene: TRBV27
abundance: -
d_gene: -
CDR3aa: CASSLWVGDYEQYF
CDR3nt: TGTGCCAGCAGTTTATGGGTAGGGGACTACGAGCAGTACTTC

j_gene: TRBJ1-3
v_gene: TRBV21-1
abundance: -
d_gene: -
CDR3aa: CASSFPQGWRNTIYF
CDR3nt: TGTGCCAGCAGCTTTCCTCAGGGGTGGAGAAACACCATATATTTT

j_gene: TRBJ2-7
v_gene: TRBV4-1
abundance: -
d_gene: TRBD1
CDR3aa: CASSQGQGASSYEQYF
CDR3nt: TGCGCCAGCAGCCAAGGACAGGGGGCCAGCTCCTACGAGCAGTACTTC

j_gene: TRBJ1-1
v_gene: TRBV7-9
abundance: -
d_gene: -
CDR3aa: CASRTRDINSRNTEAFF
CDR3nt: TGTGCCAGCAGAACCCGGGACATAAATAGTAGGAACACTGAAGCTTTCTTT

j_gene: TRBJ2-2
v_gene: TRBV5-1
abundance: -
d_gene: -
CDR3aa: CASSKGLAGGELFF
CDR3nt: TGCGCCAGCAGCAAGGGACTTGCCGGAGGGGAGCTGTTTTTT

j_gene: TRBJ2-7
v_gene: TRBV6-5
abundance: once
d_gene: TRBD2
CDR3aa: CASSKGLAVYYEQYF
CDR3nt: TGTGCCAGCAGTAAGGGACTAGCGGTATACTACGAGCAGTACTTC

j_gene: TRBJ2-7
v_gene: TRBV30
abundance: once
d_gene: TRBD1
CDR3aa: CAWNRQGVGSSYEQYF
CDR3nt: TGTGCCTGGAACCGACAGGGAGTAGGTAGTTCCTACGAGCAGTACTTC

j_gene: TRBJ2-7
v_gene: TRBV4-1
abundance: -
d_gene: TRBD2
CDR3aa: CASSQGLAGESEQYF
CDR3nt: TGCGCCAGCAGCCAAGGTCTAGCGGGAGAGAGCGAGCAGTACTTC

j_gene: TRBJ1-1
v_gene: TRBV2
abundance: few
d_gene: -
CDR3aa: CASQENTEAFF
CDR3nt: TGTGCCAGCCAGGAGAACACTGAAGCTTTCTTT

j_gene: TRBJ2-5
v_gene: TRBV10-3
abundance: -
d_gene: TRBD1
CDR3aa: CAISESFSGTGGETQYF
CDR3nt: TGTGCCATCAGTGAGTCTTTCAGTGGTACAGGGGGAGAGACCCAGTACTTC

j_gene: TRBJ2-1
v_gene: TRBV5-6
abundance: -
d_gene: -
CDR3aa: CASSLEEVSYNEQFF
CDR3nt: TGTGCCAGCAGTCTGGAAGAGGTCTCCTACAATGAGCAGTTCTTC

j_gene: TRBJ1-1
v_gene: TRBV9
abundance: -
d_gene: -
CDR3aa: CASSVVIDMNTEAFF
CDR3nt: TGTGCCAGCAGCGTAGTCATAGACATGAACACTGAAGCTTTCTTT

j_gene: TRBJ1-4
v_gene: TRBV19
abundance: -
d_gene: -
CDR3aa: CATRRGSEKLFF
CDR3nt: TGTGCCACTCGGCGGGGGTCTGAAAAACTGTTTTTT

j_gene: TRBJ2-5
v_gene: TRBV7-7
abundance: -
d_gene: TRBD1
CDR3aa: CASSLGTGGRETQYF
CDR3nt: TGTGCCAGCAGCTTAGGGACAGGGGGTAGGGAGACCCAGTACTTC

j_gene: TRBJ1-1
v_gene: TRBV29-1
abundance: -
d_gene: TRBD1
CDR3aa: CSVEQGGTEAFF
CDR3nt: TGCAGCGTTGAACAGGGGGGCACTGAAGCTTTCTTT

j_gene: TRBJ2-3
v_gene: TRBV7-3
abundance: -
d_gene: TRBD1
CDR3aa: CASSLARGRTDTQYF
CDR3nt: TGTGCCAGCAGCTTAGCAAGGGGGCGCACAGATACGCAGTATTTT

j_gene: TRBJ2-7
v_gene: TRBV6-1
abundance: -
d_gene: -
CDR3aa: CASRGPSSYEQYF
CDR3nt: TGTGCCAGCAGGGGCCCGAGCTCCTACGAGCAGTACTTC

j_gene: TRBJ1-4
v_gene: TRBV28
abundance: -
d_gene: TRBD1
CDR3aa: CASRPRTGDSKEKLFF
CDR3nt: TGTGCCAGCAGGCCCCGTACAGGGGATTCAAAAGAAAAACTGTTTTTT

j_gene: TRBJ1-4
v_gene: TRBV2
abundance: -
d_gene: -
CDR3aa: CASAWLEEKLFF
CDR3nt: TGTGCCAGCGCCTGGCTCGAAGAAAAACTGTTTTTT

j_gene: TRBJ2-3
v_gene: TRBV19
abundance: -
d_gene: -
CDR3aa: CASSIAAPGWGTDTQYF
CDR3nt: TGTGCCAGTAGTATAGCTGCCCCAGGGTGGGGCACAGATACGCAGTATTTT

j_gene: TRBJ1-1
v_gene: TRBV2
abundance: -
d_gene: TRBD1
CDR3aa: CASRKDRSRGMNTEAFF
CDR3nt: TGTGCCAGCAGGAAGGACAGGTCACGCGGGATGAACACTGAAGCTTTCTTT

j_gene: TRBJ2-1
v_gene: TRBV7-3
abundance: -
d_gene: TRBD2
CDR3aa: CASSRGLAGGNEQFF
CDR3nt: TGTGCCAGCAGCCGAGGACTAGCGGGAGGAAATGAGCAGTTCTTC

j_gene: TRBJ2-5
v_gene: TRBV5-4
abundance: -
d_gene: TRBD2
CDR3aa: CASSLASGSETQYF
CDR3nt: TGTGCCAGCAGCTTAGCTAGCGGGTCAGAGACCCAGTACTTC

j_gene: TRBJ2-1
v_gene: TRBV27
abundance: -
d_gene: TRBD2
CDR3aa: CASRLADNEQFF
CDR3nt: TGTGCCAGTCGTCTAGCGGACAATGAGCAGTTCTTC

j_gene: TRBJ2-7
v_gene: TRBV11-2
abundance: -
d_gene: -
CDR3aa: CASSLVDEQYF
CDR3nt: TGTGCCAGCAGCTTAGTAGACGAGCAGTACTTC